This T cell receptor (beta chain) is drawn from a study of T-cell memory formation after mild COVID-19. Whole-study context: In these data, TCR clusters were largely donor specific.

Whole-study results and caveats: Clonal second-wave expansions that peaked on day 37 had unconfirmed SARS-CoV-2 specificity. Researchers report contracting CD4+ clones mostly in CM and EM, with CD8+ clones in EMRA.

With respect to this clonotype: Its specificity is not known.

Looked up from germline, CDR1 is MNHEY and CDR2 is SVGEGT. The CDR3 totals 11 residues. V lost 6 bases to trimming and J lost 4 bases, with 7 bases between them. Constant-segment-primed 5'RACE gave TCR alpha and TCR beta cDNA libraries with sample barcodes and UMIs. MiXCR, applied by TCRdb to the 5' RACE reads, yields one record per CDR3 protein. The sample carries 350,000 to 450,000 distinct CDR3 sequences, 20% recorded once. V gene TRBV6-2 or TRBV6-3 combines with J gene TRBJ2-7; D remains unclear. The sequence came from an adult woman who had mild COVID-19 (a few samples of this study predate the infection). Cell type and time point are not known. What was sequenced was PBMCs or a T cell subset sorted from them (not recorded which). CDR3 nucleotides: TGTGCCAGCAGACGGCTATACGAGCAGTACTTC. Protein sequence: CASRRLYEQYF.